The clone carrying this TCR beta chain was counted between two and nine times. CDR3 size: 16 residues. The ends lost 2 bases at V and 0 bases at J; junction bases unmatched: 4. The germline CDR1 and CDR2 sequences are MGHRA and YSYEKL. This sample was taken from a study of blood T cells in healthy people across ages. The second PCR ran about 6 to 12 cycles with a sample-barcoded 5' primer and J-beta primers. TCRdb itself ran the 5' RACE reads through MiXCR, one entry per CDR3 protein. This sample has roughly 1.5 million distinct CDR3 sequences, with under 55% found just once. The receptor was isolated from a woman aged 18-29 years in good health. This chain links TRBV4-1 with TRBJ2-1, with 7 positions matching TRBD2. Material: blood. CDR3 coding DNA: TGCGCCAGCAGCCAAAACAGCGGGAACTCCTACAATGAGCAGTTCTTC. Its protein product is CASSQNSGNSYNEQFF.